Shown below are 18 T cell receptor beta chains from a single sample sequenced in a study of shared clonotypes between healthy human individuals. TCRdb keeps only in-frame clones here, not all; method: immunoSEQ multiplex PCR. The sample has around 300,000 clones, roughly 84% seen once. The sequenced sample consisted of memory CD8+ T cells sorted from blood. Documented subset: CD45RO+ cells pooled with CCR7-negative TemRA cells. The receptor source for this set is a man aged 18-30 years in good health.

V and J are TRBV18 and TRBJ2-7; D possibly uses TRBD1 or TRBD2 (5 bases each). The CDR3 totals 13 residues. Germline lookup yields CDR1 KGHSH and CDR2 LQKENI. The V and J ends lost 1 base and 4 bases respectively, with 8 bases between them. CDR3 sequence: CASSPQEGYEQYF. In nucleotides, the CDR3 is TGTGCCAGCTCACCACAAGAGGGGTACGAGCAGTACTTC.

The chain joins TRBV4-1 to TRBJ2-7; the D is unclear. This CDR3 region has 15 residues. Germline V CDR1 and CDR2: MGHRA, YSYEKL. Deletions cut 0 bases from V and 3 bases from J, with 12 bases between. The CDR3 here is CASSQDWRFRYEQYF. The CDR3 bases are TGCGCCAGCAGCCAAGATTGGAGATTCCGCTACGAGCAGTACTTC.

Here the CDR3 reads CASSQALWDVREAFF. Here the CDR3 DNA reads TGTGCCAGCAGCCAAGCCTTGTGGGATGTGAGGGAAGCTTTCTTT. The chain recombines TRBV14 with TRBJ1-1; D unresolved. V shed 1 base and J shed 8 bases, with 17 bases lying between them. The CDR3 is 15 residues long. Germline values: CDR1 SGHDN, CDR2 FVKESK.

This clone was observed a single time. The chain uses TRBV30 and TRBJ1-6, with D possibly matching TRBD1 (5 bases). The CDR3 consists of 18 residues. Germline V gene sequence: CDR1 GTSNPN, CDR2 SVGIG (reference sequence). Trimming removed 0 bases at V and 0 bases at J, with 15 bases between. DNA of the CDR3: TGTGCCTGGAGTGTACCAGGGATCTCCTCCTCCTATAATTCACCCCTCCACTTT. Protein: CAWSVPGISSSYNSPLHF.

The chain combines TRBV9 with TRBJ2-2, with D possibly TRBD2 on 5 matching bases. The V gene's germline CDR1 is SGDLS and CDR2 YYNGEE. The CDR3 is made up of 15 amino acids. V dropped 0 bases and J dropped 4 bases, with 10 bases sitting between them. The CDR3 sequence is CASSVGGSGTGELFF. For the CDR3, the DNA is TGTGCCAGCAGCGTAGGAGGGAGCGGCACCGGGGAGCTGTTTTTT.

V and J are TRBV7-9 and TRBJ1-2; no firm D call. Germline assignment: CDR1 SEHNR and CDR2 FQNEAQ (reference sequence). There are 12 residues in the CDR3. Trimming pared 5 bases from V and 7 bases from J, leaving 11 bases between. The CDR3 DNA reads as TGTGCCAGCAGCGATCTTACGGGTGGCTACACCTTC. It specifies CASSDLTGGYTF.

This clone has only one observation. The V gene is TRBV2, the J gene TRBJ2-1; 9 positions agree with TRBD2. V lost 11 bases, J lost 0 bases, and 14 bases stayed unmatched. The germline CDR1 and CDR2 sequences are SNHLY and FYNNEI. The CDR3 extends over 17 amino acids. The CDR3 DNA follows: TGTGCCTTACGGACCGCCGCGGGGGGGTTCTCCTACAATGAGCAGTTCTTC. Residues: CALRTAAGGFSYNEQFF.

The chain carries TRBV7-9 and TRBJ2-2; either TRBD1 or TRBD2 may supply D (5 bases each). The germline gives CDR1 SEHNR, CDR2 FQNEAQ (reference sequence). This CDR3 is 15 amino acids long. V gave up 5 bases and J gave up 7 bases, with 17 bases separating them. The CDR3 DNA follows: TGTGCCAGCAGCCCCGGACTGGGGCGGAACGGGGAGCTGTTTTTT. This encodes CASSPGLGRNGELFF.

The chain has TRBV5-8 and TRBJ1-1, with D hard to call. CDR3 length: 15 residues. CDR1 and CDR2 from the germline V gene are SGHTS and YDEGEE. V dropped 1 base and J dropped 0 bases, with 10 bases sitting between them. This CDR3 reads CASSLNGIMNTEAFF. CDR3 DNA sequence: TGTGCCAGCAGCTTGAACGGTATTATGAACACTGAAGCTTTCTTT.

In this sample, this clone turned up many times. The chain employs TRBV10-1 and TRBJ1-1; tentatively, D is TRBD1 (5 bases). The germline gives CDR1 WNHNN, CDR2 SYGVQD (reference sequence). V dropped 6 bases and J dropped 4 bases, with 15 bases sitting between them. The CDR3 runs 14 residues. CDR3 coding DNA: TGCGCCAGCAGCTATTGGGACCTAACCACTGAAGCTTTCTTT. This sequence encodes CASSYWDLTTEAFF.

The rearrangement joins TRBV7-9 to TRBJ2-5, with D perhaps matching TRBD1 (6 bases). Germline CDR1 is SEHNR and CDR2 is FQNEAQ (reference sequence). CDR3 size: 16 residues. V lost 1 base, J lost 5 bases, and 17 bases lay in between. The CDR3 DNA reads TGTGCCAGCAGCTTAGAGCCTGAGGGGGTCGCTGAGACCCAGTACTTC. It is translated as CASSLEPEGVAETQYF.

The chain couples TRBV5-1 to TRBJ1-1; D not resolved. The V and J ends lost 5 bases and 4 bases respectively, with 15 bases between them. The CDR3 covers 14 residues. Germline lookup yields CDR1 SGHRS and CDR2 YFSETQ. CDR3: CASSVVGVPTEAFF. CDR3 sequence (DNA): TGCGCCAGCAGTGTCGTCGGGGTACCCACTGAAGCTTTCTTT.

The rearrangement joins TRBV27 to TRBJ1-2; 7 bases match TRBD1. The CDR3 loop spans 16 amino acids. The germline gives CDR1 MNHEY, CDR2 SMNVEV (reference sequence). J was trimmed by 4 bases and V by 3 bases; bases with no gene match: 11. CDR3 amino acids: CASSFGRGGHSYGYTF. Here the CDR3 DNA reads TGTGCCAGCAGTTTTGGCCGAGGGGGCCATAGCTATGGCTACACCTTC.

This rearrangement joins TRBV6-5 to TRBJ2-1; D is unresolved. V was cut by 6 bases and J by 2 bases, with 14 bases left in between. Germline values: CDR1 MNHEY, CDR2 SVGAGI. The CDR3 sequence is 15 residues long. This CDR3 reads CASRIGSGPYNEQFF. The CDR3 bases are TGTGCCAGCAGAATCGGATCTGGACCCTACAATGAGCAGTTCTTC.

As regards this clone: This likely stems from a read error, as it lies one base from a far larger clone. The gene calls are TRBV4-2 and TRBJ2-7; D tentatively reads TRBD1 or TRBD2 (5 bases each). This CDR3 has 13 residues. Between the trimmed V and J ends, which lost 5 bases and 4 bases, there was a span of 12 bases. The germline V gene has CDR1 LGHNA and CDR2 YNFKEQ. The CDR3, as DNA: TGTGCCAGCAGCTTGTCGTGGGGGTACGAGCAGTACTTC. Protein sequence: CASSLSWGYEQYF.

This clone was seen just once. The chain couples TRBV28 to TRBJ2-3; the D gene is possibly TRBD2 (6 bases). Trimming removed 1 base from V and 3 bases from J, with 11 bases in between. From germline, CDR1 is MDHEN and CDR2 SYDVKM. The CDR3 sequence is 15 residues long. For the CDR3, the DNA is TGTGCCAGCAGTTTATCGGGGGTTTGGACAGATACGCAGTATTTT. Its protein is CASSLSGVWTDTQYF.

As for this clone: One end of the junction is discordant with germline, which a read error may explain. The chain is built from TRBV19 and TRBJ1-2; D gene ambiguous. The germline V gene has CDR1 LNHDA and CDR2 SQIVND (reference sequence). This CDR3 contains 14 residues. The CDR3 bases are TGTGCCAGTAGTAGTAGACTGGATAACTACGGCTACACCTTC. Translating gives CASSSRLDNYGYTF. Together with reference TRBV19 and TRBJ1-2, the CDR3 gives the full variable domain: DGGITQSPKYLFRKEGQNVTLSCEQNLNHDAMYWYRQDPGQGLRLIYYSQIVNDFQKGDIAEGYSVSREKKESFPLTVTSAQKNPTAFYLCASSSRLDNYGYTFGSGTRLTVV.

V gene TRBV27 combines with J gene TRBJ2-7, with D perhaps TRBD1 or TRBD2 (5 bases each). Trimming shortened V by 3 bases and J by 2 bases, and 11 bases separated the two germline ends. CDR1 MNHEY and CDR2 SMNVEV come from the germline V gene (reference sequence). The CDR3 length is 14 residues. The CDR3 region is CASSLGPTTYEQYF. CDR3 bases: TGTGCCAGCAGTTTGGGACCAACGACCTACGAGCAGTACTTC.